This TCR beta chain is from a study of T cell changes during pregnancy in multiple sclerosis. Germline CDR1 reads MNHEY; CDR2 reads SVGAGI. This CDR3 is built from 13 residues. Trimming left V 5 bases short and J 4 bases short, with 9 bases between. The repertoire was sequenced with immunoSEQ multiplex PCR; TCRdb's copy has only in-frame clones and lacks some. This table has about 72,000 clones, roughly 91% appearing once. The receptor was derived from a female donor in good health, enrolled as a control in a pregnancy study. The genes are TRBV6-5 and TRBJ2-1; weak D call: TRBD2 (6 bases). The sequences come from peripheral blood, collected in the third trimester of pregnancy. For the CDR3, the DNA is TGTGCCAGCAGTCGGGGGTCATACAATGAGCAGTTCTTC. This gives the protein CASSRGSYNEQFF.